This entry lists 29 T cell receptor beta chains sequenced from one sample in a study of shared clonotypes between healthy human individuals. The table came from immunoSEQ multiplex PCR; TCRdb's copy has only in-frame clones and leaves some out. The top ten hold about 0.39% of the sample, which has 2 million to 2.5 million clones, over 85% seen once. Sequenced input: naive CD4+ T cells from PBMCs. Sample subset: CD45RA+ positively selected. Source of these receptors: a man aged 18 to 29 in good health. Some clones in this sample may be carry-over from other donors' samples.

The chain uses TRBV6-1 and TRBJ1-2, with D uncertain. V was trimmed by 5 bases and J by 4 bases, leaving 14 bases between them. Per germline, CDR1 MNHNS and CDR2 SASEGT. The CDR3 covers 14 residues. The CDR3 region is CASSTSGRGYGYTF. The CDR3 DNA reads TGTGCCAGCAGTACCTCCGGACGCGGCTATGGCTACACCTTC.

The CDR3 DNA reads as TGTGCCAGCTCTTCCGGGACTCAATCCTACGAGCAGTACTTC. Encoded protein: CASSSGTQSYEQYF. J is TRBJ2-7 and V is TRBV18; the D gene is possibly TRBD2 (6 bases). Germline assignment: CDR1 KGHSH and CDR2 LQKENI. Trimming removed 6 bases from V and 1 base from J, with 13 bases in between. The CDR3 sequence is 14 residues long.

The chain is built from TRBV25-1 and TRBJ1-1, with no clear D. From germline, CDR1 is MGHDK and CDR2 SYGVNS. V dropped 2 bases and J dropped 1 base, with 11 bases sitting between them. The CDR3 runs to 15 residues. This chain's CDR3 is CASSEGEHWNTEAFF. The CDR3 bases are TGTGCCAGCAGTGAAGGGGAACACTGGAACACTGAAGCTTTCTTT.

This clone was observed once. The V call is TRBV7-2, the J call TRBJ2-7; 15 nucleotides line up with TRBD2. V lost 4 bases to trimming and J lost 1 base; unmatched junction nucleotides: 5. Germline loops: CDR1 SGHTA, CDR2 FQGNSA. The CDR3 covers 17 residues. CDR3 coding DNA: TGTGCCAGCAGCTCCGGGACTAGCGGGAGGAGATCCTACGAGCAGTACTTC. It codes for CASSSGTSGRRSYEQYF.

The CDR3 loop is CASSIDRAYEQYF. In nucleotides, the CDR3 is TGTGCCAGCAGCATCGATAGGGCCTACGAGCAGTACTTC. The V call is TRBV5-6, the J call TRBJ2-7; D ambiguous. Deletions cut 4 bases from V and 2 bases from J, with 10 bases between. This CDR3 spans 13 amino acids. CDR1 and CDR2 (germline): SGHDT, YYEEEE.

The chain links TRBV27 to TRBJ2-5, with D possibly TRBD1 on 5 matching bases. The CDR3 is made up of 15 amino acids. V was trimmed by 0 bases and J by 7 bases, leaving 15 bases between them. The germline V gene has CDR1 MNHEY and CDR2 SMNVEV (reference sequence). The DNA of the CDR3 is TGTGCCAGCAGTTTATCAGCCAGGGCATTTGGGACCCAGTACTTC. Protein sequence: CASSLSARAFGTQYF.

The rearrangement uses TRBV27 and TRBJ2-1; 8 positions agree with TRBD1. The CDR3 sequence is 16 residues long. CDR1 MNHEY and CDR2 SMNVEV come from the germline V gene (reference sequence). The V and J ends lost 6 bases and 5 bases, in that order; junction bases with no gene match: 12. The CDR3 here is CASSARAGGRNNEQFF. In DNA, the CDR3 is TGTGCCAGCAGCGCACGAGCAGGGGGCCGGAACAATGAGCAGTTCTTC.

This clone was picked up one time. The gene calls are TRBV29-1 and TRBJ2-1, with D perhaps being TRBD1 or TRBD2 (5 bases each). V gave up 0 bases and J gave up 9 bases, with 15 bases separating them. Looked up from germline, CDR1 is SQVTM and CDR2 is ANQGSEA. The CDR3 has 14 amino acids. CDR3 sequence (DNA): TGCAGCGTTGAAGAAGGAGGACATAAGCCTGAGCAGTTCTTC. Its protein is CSVEEGGHKPEQFF.

CDR3 nucleotide sequence: TGTGCCAGCTCACCCTGGGACAGGGCCCTTAGCTCTGGAAACACCATATATTTT. Its protein product is CASSPWDRALSSGNTIYF. The chain couples TRBV18 to TRBJ1-3; 9 nucleotides agree with TRBD1. The CDR3 has 18 amino acids. J lost 0 bases, V lost 3 bases, and 9 bases had no gene match. CDR1 is KGHSH and CDR2 is LQKENI in the germline V gene.

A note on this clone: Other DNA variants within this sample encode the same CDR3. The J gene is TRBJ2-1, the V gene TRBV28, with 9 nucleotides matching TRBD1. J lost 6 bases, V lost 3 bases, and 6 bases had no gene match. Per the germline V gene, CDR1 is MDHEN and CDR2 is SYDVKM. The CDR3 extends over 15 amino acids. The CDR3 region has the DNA TGTGCCAGCAGTTTTTGGGGACAGGGATCCAATGAGCAGTTCTTC. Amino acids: CASSFWGQGSNEQFF.

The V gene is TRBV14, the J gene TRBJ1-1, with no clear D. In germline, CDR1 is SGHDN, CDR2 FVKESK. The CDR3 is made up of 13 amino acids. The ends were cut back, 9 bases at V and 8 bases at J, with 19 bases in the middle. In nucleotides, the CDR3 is TGTGCCAGTGCCTTCTCTTCTGGGATAGAAGCTTTCTTT. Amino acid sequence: CASAFSSGIEAFF.

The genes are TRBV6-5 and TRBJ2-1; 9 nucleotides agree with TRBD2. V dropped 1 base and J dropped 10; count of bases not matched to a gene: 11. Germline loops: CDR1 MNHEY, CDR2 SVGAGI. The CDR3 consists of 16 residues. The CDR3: CASSYLGTSITLEQFF. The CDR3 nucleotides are TGTGCCAGCAGTTACTTAGGGACTAGCATTACACTGGAGCAGTTCTTC.

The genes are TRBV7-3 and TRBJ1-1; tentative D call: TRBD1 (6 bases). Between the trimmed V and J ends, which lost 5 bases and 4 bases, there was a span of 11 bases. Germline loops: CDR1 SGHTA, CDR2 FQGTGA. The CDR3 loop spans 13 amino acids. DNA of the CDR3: TGTGCCAGCAGCCCGGGCAGGGGCACTGAAGCTTTCTTT. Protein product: CASSPGRGTEAFF.

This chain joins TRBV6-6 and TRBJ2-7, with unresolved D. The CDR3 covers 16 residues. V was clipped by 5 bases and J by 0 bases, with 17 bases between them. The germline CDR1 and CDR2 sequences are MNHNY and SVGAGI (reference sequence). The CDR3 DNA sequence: TGTGCCAGCAGTAAATCCTCATGGGCTACCTCCTACGAGCAGTACTTC. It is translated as CASSKSSWATSYEQYF.

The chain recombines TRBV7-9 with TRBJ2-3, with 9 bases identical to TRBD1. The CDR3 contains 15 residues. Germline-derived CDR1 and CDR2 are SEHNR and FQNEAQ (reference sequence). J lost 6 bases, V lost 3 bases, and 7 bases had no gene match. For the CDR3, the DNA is TGTGCCAGCAGCTTTGGACAGGGGATTGGGGATACGCAGTATTTT. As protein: CASSFGQGIGDTQYF.

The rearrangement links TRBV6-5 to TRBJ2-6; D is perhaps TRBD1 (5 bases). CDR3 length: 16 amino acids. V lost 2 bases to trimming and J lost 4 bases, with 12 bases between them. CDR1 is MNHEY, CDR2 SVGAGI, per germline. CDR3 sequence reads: CASSYQGGGGANVLTF. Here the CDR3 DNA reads TGTGCCAGCAGTTACCAGGGCGGTGGGGGGGCCAACGTCCTGACTTTC.

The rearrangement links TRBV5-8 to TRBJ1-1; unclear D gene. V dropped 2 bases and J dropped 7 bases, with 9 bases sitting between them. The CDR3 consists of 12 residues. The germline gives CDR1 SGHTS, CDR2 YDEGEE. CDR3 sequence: CASSFRRNEAFF. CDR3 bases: TGTGCCAGCAGCTTTCGACGGAATGAAGCTTTCTTT.

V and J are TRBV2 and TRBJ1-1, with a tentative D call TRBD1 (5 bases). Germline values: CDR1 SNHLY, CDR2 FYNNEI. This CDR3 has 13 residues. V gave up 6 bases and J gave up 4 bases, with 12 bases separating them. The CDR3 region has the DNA TGTGCCAGCAGGGAGGGGTGGGCCACTGAAGCTTTCTTT. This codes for CASREGWATEAFF.

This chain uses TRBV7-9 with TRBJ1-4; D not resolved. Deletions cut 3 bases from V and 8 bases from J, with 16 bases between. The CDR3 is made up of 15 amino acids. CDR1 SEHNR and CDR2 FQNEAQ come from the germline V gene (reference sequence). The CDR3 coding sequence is TGTGCCAGCAGCTTCAGTAGCATAAGTAGGGAAAAACTGTTTTTT. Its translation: CASSFSSISREKLFF.

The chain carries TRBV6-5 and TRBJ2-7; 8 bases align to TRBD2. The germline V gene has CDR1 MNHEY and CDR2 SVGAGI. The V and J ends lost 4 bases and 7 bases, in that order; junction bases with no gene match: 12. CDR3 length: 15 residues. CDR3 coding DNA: TGTGCCAGCAGTTCCGGGGGGGCAAAAACCCTAGAGCAGTACTTC. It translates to CASSSGGAKTLEQYF.

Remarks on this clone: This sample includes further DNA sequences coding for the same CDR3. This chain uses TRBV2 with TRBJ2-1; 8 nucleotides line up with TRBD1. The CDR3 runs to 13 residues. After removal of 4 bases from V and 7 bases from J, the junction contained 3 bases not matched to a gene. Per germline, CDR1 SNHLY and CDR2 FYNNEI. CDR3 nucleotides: TGTGCCAGCAGTGTAGACAGGGGTAATGAGCAGTTCTTC. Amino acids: CASSVDRGNEQFF.

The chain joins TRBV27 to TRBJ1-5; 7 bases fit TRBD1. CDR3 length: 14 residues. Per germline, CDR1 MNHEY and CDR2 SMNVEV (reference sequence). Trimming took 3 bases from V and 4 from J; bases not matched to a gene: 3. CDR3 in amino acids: CASSLGRGNQPQHF. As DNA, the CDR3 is TGTGCCAGCAGTTTGGGCAGGGGGAATCAGCCCCAGCATTTT.

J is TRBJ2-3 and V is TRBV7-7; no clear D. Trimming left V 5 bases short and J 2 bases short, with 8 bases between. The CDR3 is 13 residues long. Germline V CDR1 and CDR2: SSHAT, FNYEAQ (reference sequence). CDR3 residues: CASSNSYTDTQYF. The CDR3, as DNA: TGTGCCAGCAGCAACTCATACACAGATACGCAGTATTTT.

CDR3 in amino acids: CASSLPGQISGNTIYF. The CDR3 DNA follows: TGTGCCAGCAGTCTTCCGGGACAGATCTCTGGAAACACCATATATTTT. The gene calls are TRBV28 and TRBJ1-3, with 7 bases identical to TRBD1. Looked up from germline, CDR1 is MDHEN and CDR2 is SYDVKM. With 5 bases clipped from V and 0 bases from J, the junction kept 7 bases outside the gene matches. CDR3 size: 16 residues.

CDR3 DNA sequence: TGTGCCAGCAGCAGAGGGGTGGGGGCCGAGACCCAGTACTTC. Translating gives CASSRGVGAETQYF. J is TRBJ2-5 and V is TRBV9, with D possibly TRBD1 on 6 matching bases. CDR3 length: 14 residues. The V gene's germline CDR1 is SGDLS and CDR2 YYNGEE. V was pared by 4 bases and J by 5 bases, with 15 bases between.

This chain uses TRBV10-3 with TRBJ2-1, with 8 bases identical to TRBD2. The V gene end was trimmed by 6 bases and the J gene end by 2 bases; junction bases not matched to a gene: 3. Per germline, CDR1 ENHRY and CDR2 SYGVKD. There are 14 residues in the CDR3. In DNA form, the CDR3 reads TGTGCCATCAGGGCGACTAGCGCCTACAATGAGCAGTTCTTC. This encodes CAIRATSAYNEQFF.

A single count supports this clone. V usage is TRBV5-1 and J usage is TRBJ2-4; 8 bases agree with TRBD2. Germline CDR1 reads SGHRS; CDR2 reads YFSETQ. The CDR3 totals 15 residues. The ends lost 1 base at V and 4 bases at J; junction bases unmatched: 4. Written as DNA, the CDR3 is TGCGCCAGCAGCTTGTTAGCGGGGTGGAAAAACATTCAGTACTTC. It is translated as CASSLLAGWKNIQYF.

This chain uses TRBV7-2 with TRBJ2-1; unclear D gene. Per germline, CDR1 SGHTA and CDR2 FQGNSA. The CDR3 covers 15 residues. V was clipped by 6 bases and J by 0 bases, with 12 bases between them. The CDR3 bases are TGTGCCAGCAGACGAGCTGGTAGCTCCTACAATGAGCAGTTCTTC. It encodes CASRRAGSSYNEQFF. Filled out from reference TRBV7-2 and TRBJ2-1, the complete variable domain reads GAGVSQSPSNKVTEKGKDVELRCDPISGHTALYWYRQSLGQGLEFLIYFQGNSAPDKSGLPSDRFSAERTGGSVSTLTIQRTQQEDSAVYLCASRRAGSSYNEQFFGPGTRLTVL.

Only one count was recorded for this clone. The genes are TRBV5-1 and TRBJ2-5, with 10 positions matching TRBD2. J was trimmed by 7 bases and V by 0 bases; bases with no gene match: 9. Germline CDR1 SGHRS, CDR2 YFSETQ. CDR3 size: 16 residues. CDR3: CASSLGGGLAGVTQYF. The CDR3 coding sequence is TGCGCCAGCAGCTTGGGCGGTGGGCTAGCGGGAGTGACCCAGTACTTC.